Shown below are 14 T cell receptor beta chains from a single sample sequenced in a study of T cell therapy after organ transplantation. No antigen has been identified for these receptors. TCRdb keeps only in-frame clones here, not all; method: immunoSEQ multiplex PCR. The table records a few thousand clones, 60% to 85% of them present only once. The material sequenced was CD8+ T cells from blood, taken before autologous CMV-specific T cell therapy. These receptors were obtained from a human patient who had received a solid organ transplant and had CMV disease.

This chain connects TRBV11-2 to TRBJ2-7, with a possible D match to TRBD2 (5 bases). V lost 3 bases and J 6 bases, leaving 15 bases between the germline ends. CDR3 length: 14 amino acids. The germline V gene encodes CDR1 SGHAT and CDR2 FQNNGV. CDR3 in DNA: TGTGCCAGCAGCTTCGAGGGTTACTACCCCGAGCAGTACTTC. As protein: CASSFEGYYPEQYF.

CDR3 nucleotides: TGTGCCAGCGGATTTGGCGTTGAGCAGTTCTTC. This gives the protein CASGFGVEQFF. The rearrangement links TRBV7-3 to TRBJ2-1; no definite D call. V dropped 8 bases and J dropped 9 bases, with 11 bases sitting between them. CDR1 SGHTA and CDR2 FQGTGA come from the germline V gene. This CDR3 has 11 residues.

CDR3 nucleotide sequence: TGCGCCAGCAGCTTCGGGACTGATCGCACAGATACGCAGTATTTT. Its protein product is CASSFGTDRTDTQYF. This chain uses TRBV5-1 with TRBJ2-3, with a possible D match to TRBD2 (6 bases). Germline V gives CDR1 SGHRS, CDR2 YFSETQ. The V end lost 2 bases, the J end lost 1 base, and 11 bases lay between the germline ends. This CDR3 has 15 residues.

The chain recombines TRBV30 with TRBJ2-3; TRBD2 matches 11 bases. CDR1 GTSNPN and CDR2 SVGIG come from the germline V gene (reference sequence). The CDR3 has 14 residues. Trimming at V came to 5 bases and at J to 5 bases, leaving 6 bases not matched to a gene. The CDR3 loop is CAWYSGRGVDTQYF. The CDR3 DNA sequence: TGTGCCTGGTATAGCGGGAGGGGTGTAGATACGCAGTATTTT.

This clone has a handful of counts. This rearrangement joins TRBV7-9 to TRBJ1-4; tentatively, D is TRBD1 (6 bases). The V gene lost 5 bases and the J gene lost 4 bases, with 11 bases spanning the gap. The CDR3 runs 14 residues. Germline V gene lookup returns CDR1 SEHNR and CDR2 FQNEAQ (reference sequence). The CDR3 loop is CASSGGQVNEKLFF. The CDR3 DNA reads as TGTGCCAGCAGCGGGGGGCAGGTTAATGAAAAACTGTTTTTT.

The CDR3 loop is CSVALAGGELTGELFF. In nucleotides, the CDR3 is TGCAGCGTTGCGCTAGCGGGAGGTGAACTCACCGGGGAGCTGTTTTTT. The chain has TRBV29-1 and TRBJ2-2, with 11 bases identical to TRBD2. The CDR3 has 16 amino acids. J gave up 4 bases and V 4 bases, and 8 bases lay outside the gene matches. Germline CDR1 is SQVTM and CDR2 is ANQGSEA.

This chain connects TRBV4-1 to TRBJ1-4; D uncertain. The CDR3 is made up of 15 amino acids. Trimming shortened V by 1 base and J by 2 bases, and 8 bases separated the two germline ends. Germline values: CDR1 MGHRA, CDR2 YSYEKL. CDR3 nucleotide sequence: TGCGCCAGCAGCCAAGGCGGCCAGACTAATGAAAAACTGTTTTTT. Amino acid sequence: CASSQGGQTNEKLFF.

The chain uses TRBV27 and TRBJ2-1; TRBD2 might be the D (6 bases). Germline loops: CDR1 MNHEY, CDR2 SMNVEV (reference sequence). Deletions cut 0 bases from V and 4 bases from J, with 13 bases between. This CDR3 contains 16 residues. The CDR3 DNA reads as TGTGCCAGCAGTTTATCTGGGGGGAGCCCTTACAATGAGCAGTTCTTC. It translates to CASSLSGGSPYNEQFF.

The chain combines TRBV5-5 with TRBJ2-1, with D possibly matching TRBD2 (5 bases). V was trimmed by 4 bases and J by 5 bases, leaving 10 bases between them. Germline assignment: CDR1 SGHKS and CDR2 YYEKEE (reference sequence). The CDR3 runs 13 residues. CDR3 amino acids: CASSLDYNNEQFF. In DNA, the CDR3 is TGTGCCAGCAGCCTCGACTACAACAATGAGCAGTTCTTC.

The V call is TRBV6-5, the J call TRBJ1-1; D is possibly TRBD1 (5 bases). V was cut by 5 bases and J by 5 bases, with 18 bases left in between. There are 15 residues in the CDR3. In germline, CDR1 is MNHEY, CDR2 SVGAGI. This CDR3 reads CASSHSPGEGTEAFF. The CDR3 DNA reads TGTGCCAGCAGTCATTCACCCGGAGAGGGGACTGAAGCTTTCTTT.

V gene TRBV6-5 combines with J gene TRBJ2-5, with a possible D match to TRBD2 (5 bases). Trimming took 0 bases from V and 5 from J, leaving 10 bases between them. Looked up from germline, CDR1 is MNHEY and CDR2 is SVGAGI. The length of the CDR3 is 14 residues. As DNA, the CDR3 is TGTGCCAGCAGTTACTCACGGGGTGGGGAGACCCAGTACTTC. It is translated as CASSYSRGGETQYF.

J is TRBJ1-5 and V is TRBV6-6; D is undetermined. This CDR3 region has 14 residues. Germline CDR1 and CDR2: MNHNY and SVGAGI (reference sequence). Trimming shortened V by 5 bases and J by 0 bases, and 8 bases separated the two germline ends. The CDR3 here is CASSPVDSNQPQHF. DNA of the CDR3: TGTGCCAGCAGTCCCGTCGATAGCAATCAGCCCCAGCATTTT.

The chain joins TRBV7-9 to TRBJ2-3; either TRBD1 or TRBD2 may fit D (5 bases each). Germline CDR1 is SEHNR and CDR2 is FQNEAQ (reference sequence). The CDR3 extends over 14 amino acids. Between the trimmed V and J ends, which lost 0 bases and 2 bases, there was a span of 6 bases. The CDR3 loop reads CASSLAGTTDTQYF. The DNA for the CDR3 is TGTGCCAGCAGCTTAGCGGGGACCACAGATACGCAGTATTTT. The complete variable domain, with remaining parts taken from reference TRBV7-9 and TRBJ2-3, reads DTGVSQNPRHKITKRGQNVTFRCDPISEHNRLYWYRQTLGQGPEFLTYFQNEAQLEKSRLLSDRFSAERPKGSFSTLEIQRTEQGDSAMYLCASSLAGTTDTQYFGPGTRLTVL.

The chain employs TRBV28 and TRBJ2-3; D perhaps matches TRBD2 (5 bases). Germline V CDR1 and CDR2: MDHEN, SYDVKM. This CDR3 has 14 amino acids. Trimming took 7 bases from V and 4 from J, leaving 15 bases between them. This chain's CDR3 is CASTPPARADTQYF. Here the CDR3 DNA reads TGTGCCAGCACCCCGCCGGCGAGGGCAGATACGCAGTATTTT.